The entry below describes one T cell receptor (beta chain). Its antigen specificity is not known. No per-base quality is available; no much larger clone lies one base away. The CDR3 regions of human TCRbeta chains were subjected to immunosequencing. As for the original processing: TCRs in the repertoires were compared against a reference library of SARS-CoV-2-specific TCRs that had been generated with the MIRA antigen-specificity platform. Breadth was defined as the fraction of unique TCRs that were SARS-CoV-2-associated, and depth was defined as the fraction of total T cells that were SARS-CoV-2-associated. Each spike-specific TCR was assigned to its reactive spike region and to a CD4 or CD8 class using the MIRA data. Log10-transformed breadth and depth values were compared by one-way ANOVA with Sidak's multiple comparisons tests. The table comes from immuneACCESS by way of TCRdb, which keeps in-frame sequences with V and J called. Part of the clones is missing from these tables; in studies checked, under half for an unresolved V gene and the rest for unknown reasons. V and J calls and clone size are those listed in that table; D and trimming were worked out from the DNA. In this sample the table shows approximately 170,000 clones, approximately 90% of which occur a single time. The top ten constitute over 1% of the sample.

Counted from cysteine to phenylalanine, this CDR3 has 13 amino acids. Kept here is only the CDR3 DNA, which spans 39 bases and is read in frame from base 1. Taken from the germline V gene, the CDR1 and CDR2 loops are ENHRY and SYGVKD. V drops 3 bases and J drops 5 bases, leaving 8 bases in between. The time point label for this specimen denotes: about 28 days (+/-7) after the second vaccine dose. Because spike-specific TCR depth and breadth did not differ between the two schedules, AZD1222 recipients who got a second dose at roughly 4 weeks were pooled with those who got a second dose at roughly 12 weeks. The vaccinee samples were drawn from two UK trials, COV001 and COV002, one of which was a single-blind randomized controlled phase 2/3 trial testing AZD1222 (ChAdOx1 nCoV-19) in healthy adults. For TCRbeta chain sequencing, PBMC samples from trial participants were taken at day 0 and at day 28 after the second dose.

This sample is part of a study of T cell responses to AZD1222 COVID-19 vaccine (dated by TCRdb to about 2021). In the study overall: TCR sequencing was performed for 230 to 250 trial participants, of whom around 200 were given two doses of AZD1222 and about 25 were given two doses of MenACWY control vaccine. Enrollment into the trials was organized by age into subgroups of 18-55, 56-69 and 70-plus years, and those subgroups contained about 150, 27 and 61 TCR-sequenced participants, respectively.

Findings and caveats that apply to the study as a whole: The 56-69-year group was small, and its depth increase did not reach significance, likely because of low power. Most participants were white British and females outnumbered males, and the authors suggested that clonal diversity may have been underestimated. CD4 TCRs associated with the vaccine covered the entire spike protein, and the dominant responses were in regions 160-218 and 743-854. Reportedly, close to half of the unique spike-specific TCRs recognized epitopes lying outside the regions that are mutated in the B.1.351 and B.1.1.7 variants. After two AZD1222 doses, both the breadth and the depth of spike-specific TCRs were significantly higher than at day 0 and than in MenACWY recipients. Because no day 14 peak-response samples were available, repertoires were characterized only after the peak T cell response. Conclusions about previously exposed vaccinees were limited because only a handful of AZD1222 recipients were SARS-CoV-2 seropositive at baseline.

The sequence was obtained from an adult who received the AZD1222 COVID-19 vaccine. The material was peripheral blood, obtained 28 days after the second AZD1222 dose. The V gene is TRBV10-3 and the J gene is TRBJ2-1; the D gene lacks a confident call. The DNA sequence is as follows: TGTGCCATCAGTGAAGACTTACACAATGAGCAGTTCTTC. It specifies CAISEDLHNEQFF.